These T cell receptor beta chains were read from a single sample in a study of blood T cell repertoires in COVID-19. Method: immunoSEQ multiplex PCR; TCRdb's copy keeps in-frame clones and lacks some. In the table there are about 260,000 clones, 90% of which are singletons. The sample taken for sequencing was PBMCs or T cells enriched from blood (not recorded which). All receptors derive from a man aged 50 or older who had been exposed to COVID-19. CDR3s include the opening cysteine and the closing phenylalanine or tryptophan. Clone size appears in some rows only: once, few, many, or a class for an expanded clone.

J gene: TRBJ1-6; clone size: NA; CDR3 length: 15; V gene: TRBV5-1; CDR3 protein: CASRSRQGNNSPLHF
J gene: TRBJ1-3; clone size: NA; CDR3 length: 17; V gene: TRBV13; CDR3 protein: CASSLRGHLSSGNTIYF
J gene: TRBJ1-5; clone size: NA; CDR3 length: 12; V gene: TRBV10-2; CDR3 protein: CASSPENQPQHF
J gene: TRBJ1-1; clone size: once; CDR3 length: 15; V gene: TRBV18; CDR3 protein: CASSPTQGSGTEAFF
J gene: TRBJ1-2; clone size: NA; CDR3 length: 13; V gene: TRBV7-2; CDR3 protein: CASSLGDMRGYTF
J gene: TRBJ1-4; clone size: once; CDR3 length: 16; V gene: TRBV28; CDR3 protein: CASTRTGPGANEKLFF
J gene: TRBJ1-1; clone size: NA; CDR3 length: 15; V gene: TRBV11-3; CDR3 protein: CASSPTGGMNTEAFF
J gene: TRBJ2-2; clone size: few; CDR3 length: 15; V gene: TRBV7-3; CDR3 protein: CASSIGAGNTGELFF
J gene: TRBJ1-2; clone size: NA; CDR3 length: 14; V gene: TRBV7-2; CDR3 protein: CASSPRSGTAGYTF
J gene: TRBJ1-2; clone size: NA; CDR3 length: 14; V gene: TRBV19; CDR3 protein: CASSFIEGPHGYTF
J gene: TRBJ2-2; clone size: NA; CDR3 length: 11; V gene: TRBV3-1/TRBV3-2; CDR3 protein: CASRYSGELFF
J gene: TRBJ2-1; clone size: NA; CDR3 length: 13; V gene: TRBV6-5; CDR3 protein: CASRPDTYNEQFF
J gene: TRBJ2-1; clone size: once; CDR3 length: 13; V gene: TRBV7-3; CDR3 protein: CASSWTGSNEQFF
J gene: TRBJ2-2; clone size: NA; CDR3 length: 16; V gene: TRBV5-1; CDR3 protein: CASSSPRRSDTGELFF
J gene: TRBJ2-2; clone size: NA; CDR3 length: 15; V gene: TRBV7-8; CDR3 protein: CASSLVIGETGELFF
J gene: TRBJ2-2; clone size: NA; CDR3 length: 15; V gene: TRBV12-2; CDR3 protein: CASRFGAGYTGELFF
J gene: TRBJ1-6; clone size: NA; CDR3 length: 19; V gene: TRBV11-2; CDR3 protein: CASSLGTGLVGGGNSPLHF
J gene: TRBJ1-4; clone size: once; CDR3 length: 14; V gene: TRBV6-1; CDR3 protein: CASSEIPYNEKLFF
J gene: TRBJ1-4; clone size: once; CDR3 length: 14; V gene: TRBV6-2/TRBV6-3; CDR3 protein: CASSYAQITEKLFF
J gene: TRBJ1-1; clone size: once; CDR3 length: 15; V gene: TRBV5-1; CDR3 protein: CASSSRTGMNTEAFF
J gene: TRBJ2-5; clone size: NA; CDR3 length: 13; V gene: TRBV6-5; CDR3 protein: CASSSAGVETQYF
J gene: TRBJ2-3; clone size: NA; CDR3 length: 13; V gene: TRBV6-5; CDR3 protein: CASSSQSTDTQYF
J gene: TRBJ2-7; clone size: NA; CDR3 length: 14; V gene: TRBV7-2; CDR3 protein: CASSLVLAGYEQYF
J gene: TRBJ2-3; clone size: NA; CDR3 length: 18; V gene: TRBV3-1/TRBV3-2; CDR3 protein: CASSQEHSGTGSTDTQYF
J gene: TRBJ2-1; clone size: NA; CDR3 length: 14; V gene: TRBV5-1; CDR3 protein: CASSGGSGYNEQFF
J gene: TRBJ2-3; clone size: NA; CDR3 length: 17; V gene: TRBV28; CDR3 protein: CASSTWTSGTSTDTQYF
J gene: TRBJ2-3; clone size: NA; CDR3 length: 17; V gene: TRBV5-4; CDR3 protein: CASSPGTSGARTDTQYF
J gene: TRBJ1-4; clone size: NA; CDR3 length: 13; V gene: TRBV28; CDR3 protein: CASIGGFNEKLFF
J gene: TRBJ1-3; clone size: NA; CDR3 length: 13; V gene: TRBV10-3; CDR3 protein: CAISESREDTIYF
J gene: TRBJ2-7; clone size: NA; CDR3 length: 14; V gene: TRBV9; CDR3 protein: CASSVETDAYEQYF
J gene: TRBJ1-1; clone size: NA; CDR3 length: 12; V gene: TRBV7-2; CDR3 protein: CASSLDAGKAFF
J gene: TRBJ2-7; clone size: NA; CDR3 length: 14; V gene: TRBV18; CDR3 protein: CASSPGQVDYEQYF
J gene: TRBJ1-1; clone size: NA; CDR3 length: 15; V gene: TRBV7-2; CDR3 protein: CASSAVRGLNTEAFF
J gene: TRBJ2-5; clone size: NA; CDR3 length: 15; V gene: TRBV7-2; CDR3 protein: CASTSPGIVEETQYF
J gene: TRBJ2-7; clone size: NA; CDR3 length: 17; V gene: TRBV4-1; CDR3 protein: CASSQGPPSDNGYEQYF
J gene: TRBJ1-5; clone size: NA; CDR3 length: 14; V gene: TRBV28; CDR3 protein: CASSFLGRGQPQHF
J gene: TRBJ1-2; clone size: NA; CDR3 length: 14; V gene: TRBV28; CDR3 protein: CASSLAGSAYGYTF
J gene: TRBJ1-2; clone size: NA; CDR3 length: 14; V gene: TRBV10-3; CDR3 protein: CAISESLDRDGYTF
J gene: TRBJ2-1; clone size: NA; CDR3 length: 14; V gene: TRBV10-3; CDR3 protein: CAISVGSIYNEQFF
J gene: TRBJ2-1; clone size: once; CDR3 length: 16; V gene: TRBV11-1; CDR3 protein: CASSLAASGANNEQFF
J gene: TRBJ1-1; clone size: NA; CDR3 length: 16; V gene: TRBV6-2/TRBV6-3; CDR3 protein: CASSPTSSGGNTEAFF
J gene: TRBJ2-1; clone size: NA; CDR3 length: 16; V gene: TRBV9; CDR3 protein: CASSVYPGNTYNEQFF
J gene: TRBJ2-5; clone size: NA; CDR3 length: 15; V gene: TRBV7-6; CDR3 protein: CASNPGGTGLETQYF
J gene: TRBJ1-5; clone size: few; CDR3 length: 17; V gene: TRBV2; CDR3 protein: CASSPGQGDDSNQPQHF
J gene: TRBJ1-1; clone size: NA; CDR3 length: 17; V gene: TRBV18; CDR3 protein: CASSPNPTGGVITEAFF
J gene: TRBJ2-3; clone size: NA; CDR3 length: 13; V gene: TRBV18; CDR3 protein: CASSGQGSDTQYF
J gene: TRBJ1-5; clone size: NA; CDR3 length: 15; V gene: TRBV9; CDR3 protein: CASSARDRANQPQHF
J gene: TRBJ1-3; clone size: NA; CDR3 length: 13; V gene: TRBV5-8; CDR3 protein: CASSSHYGNTIYF
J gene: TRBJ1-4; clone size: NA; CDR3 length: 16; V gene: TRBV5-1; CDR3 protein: CASSFTGQGLNEKLFF